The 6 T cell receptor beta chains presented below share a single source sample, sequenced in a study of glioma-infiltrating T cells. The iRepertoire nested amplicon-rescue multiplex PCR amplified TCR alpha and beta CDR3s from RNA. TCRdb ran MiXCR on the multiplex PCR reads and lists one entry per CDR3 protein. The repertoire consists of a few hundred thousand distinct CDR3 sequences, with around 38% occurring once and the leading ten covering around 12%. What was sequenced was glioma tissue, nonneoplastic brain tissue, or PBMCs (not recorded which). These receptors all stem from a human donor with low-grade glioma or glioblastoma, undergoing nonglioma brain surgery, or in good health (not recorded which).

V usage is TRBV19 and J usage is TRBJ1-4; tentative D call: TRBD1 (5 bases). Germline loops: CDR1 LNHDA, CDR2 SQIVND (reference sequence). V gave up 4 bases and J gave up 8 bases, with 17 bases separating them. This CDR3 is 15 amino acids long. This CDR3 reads CASSTPGLRSEKLFF. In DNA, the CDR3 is TGTGCCAGTAGTACCCCGGGACTCCGTTCGGAAAAACTGTTTTTT.

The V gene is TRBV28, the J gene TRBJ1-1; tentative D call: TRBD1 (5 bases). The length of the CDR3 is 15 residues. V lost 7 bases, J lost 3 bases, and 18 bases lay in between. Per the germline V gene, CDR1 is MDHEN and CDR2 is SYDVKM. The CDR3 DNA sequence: TGTGCCAGCATAAAAGATTGGGACTGGGACACTGAAGCTTTCTTT. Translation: CASIKDWDWDTEAFF. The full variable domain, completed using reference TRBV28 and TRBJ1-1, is DVKVTQSSRYLVKRTGEKVFLECVQDMDHENMFWYRQDPGLGLRLIYFSYDVKMKEKGDIPEGYSVSREKKERFSLILESASTNQTSMYLCASIKDWDWDTEAFFGQGTRLTVV.

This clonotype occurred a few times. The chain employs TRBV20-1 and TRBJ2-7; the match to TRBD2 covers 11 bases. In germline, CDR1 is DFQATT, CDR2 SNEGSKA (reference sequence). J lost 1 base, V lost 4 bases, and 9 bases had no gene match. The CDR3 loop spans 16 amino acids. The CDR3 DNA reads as TGCAGTGCTAACGAACTAGCGGGGGATACATCCTACGAGCAGTACTTC. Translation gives CSANELAGDTSYEQYF.

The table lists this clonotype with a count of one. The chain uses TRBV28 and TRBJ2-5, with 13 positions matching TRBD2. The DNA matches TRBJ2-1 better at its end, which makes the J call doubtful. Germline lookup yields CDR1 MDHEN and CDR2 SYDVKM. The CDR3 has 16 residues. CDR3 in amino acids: CASRRGLAGPYNEQFF. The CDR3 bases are TGTGCCAGCAGGCGGGGACTAGCGGGGCCCTACAATGAGCAGTTCTTC.

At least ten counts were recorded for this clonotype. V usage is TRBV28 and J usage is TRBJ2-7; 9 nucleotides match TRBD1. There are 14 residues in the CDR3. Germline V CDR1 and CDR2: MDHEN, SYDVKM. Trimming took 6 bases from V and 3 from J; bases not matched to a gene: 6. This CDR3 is CASSIPGQGYEQYF. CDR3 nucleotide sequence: TGTGCCAGCAGCATACCGGGACAGGGCTACGAGCAGTACTTC.

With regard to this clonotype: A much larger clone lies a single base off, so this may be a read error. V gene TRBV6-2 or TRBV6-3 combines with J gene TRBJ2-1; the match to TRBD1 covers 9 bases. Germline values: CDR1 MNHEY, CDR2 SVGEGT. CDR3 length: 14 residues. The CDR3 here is CVSNLQGAKVEQFF. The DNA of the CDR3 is TGTGTCAGCAATTTACAGGGGGCGAAGGTTGAGCAGTTCTTC.